These 32 T cell receptor beta chains were sequenced from one sample in a study of T cells after yellow fever vaccination (dated by TCRdb to about 2019). Library method: 5' RACE. The sequencer listed for this sample is Illumina HiSeq 2500. In-frame beta chains were kept once TCRdb had trimmed the public reads at Q25 with fastp and called clones with MiXCR. When rows share a CDR3 protein, they turn into one entry using the most common DNA and genes. For this sample there are about 360,000 distinct CDR3 sequences; around 6.4% appear just once. Over 12% of the sample rests with the top ten. The sample's treatment or condition label, in plain terms: live attenuated yellow fever vaccine strain. Sample: PBMCs, taken 5 days after the yellow fever booster vaccination. These receptors were taken from a man aged 25-45 years who received the YFV17D yellow fever vaccine.

This chain links TRBV6-1 with TRBJ2-1, with 11 bases that match TRBD1. Germline V gene data show CDR1 as MNHNS and CDR2 as SASEGT. V shed 6 bases and J 7 bases; nucleotides not matched to a gene: 5. The CDR3 contains 14 residues. The CDR3 protein is CASRPGTGGNEQFF. CDR3 nucleotides: TGTGCCAGCAGGCCCGGGACAGGGGGGAATGAGCAGTTCTTC.

This clonotype was observed a handful of times. The chain is built from TRBV5-1 and TRBJ2-1; 9 bases fit TRBD2. The CDR3 runs 13 residues. In germline, CDR1 is SGHRS, CDR2 YFSETQ. The J segment lost 9 bases and the V segment lost 0 bases, leaving 1 base of the junction unmatched. Written as DNA, the CDR3 is TGCGCCAGCAGCTTGGGCGGGAGGGCTGAGCAGTTCTTC. Translated, it gives CASSLGGRAEQFF.

This clonotype was observed a few times. The J gene is TRBJ2-3, the V gene TRBV27; D is possibly TRBD1 (6 bases). V gave up 3 bases and J gave up 2 bases, with 24 bases separating them. Germline V CDR1 and CDR2: MNHEY, SMNVEV (reference sequence). The CDR3 length is 19 residues. The CDR3 DNA follows: TGTGCCAGCAGTTTGCGAAGATCGACCAAACAGGGAACCACAGATACGCAGTATTTT. Amino acid sequence: CASSLRRSTKQGTTDTQYF.

This chain connects TRBV9 to TRBJ2-1; D is possibly TRBD2 (5 bases). The germline gives CDR1 SGDLS, CDR2 YYNGEE. This CDR3 has 14 residues. Trimming left V 0 bases short and J 9 bases short, with 13 bases between. The DNA for the CDR3 is TGTGCCAGCAGCGTAGGGGGAGACTGGGTTGAGCAGTTCTTC. Translation gives CASSVGGDWVEQFF.

This clonotype was picked up a small number of times. The chain is built from TRBV28 and TRBJ2-3, with D unclear. The CDR3 consists of 11 residues. V lost 1 base to trimming and J lost 10 bases, with 6 bases between them. CDR1 is MDHEN and CDR2 is SYDVKM in the germline V gene. CDR3 sequence reads: CASSLSGSQYF. In nucleotides, the CDR3 is TGTGCCAGCAGTTTATCGGGTTCGCAGTATTTT.

This clonotype was observed many times. The rearrangement links TRBV12-3 or TRBV12-4 to TRBJ1-1; D is ambiguous. V lost 1 base to trimming and J lost 11 bases, with 8 bases between them. CDR3 length: 11 residues. The CDR3 sequence is CASSLGVGAFF. The CDR3 DNA reads TGTGCCAGCAGTTTAGGGGTTGGTGCTTTCTTT.

This clonotype has just one count. J is TRBJ2-1 and V is TRBV5-8, with a tentative D call TRBD2 (5 bases). CDR1 SGHTS and CDR2 YDEGEE come from the germline V gene. There are 12 residues in the CDR3. With 3 bases removed from V and 9 bases from J, the gap between germline ends came to 10 bases. CDR3 sequence reads: CASSWRSGEQFF. In DNA form, the CDR3 reads TGTGCCAGCAGCTGGCGGAGCGGTGAGCAGTTCTTC.

This clonotype was observed at least ten times. The CDR3 DNA reads TGTGCCAGTAGTGCAAACAGGGGGCGCGGGGAGCAGTTCTTC. It specifies CASSANRGRGEQFF. This rearrangement joins TRBV19 to TRBJ2-1, with 9 bases identical to TRBD1. Germline-derived CDR1 and CDR2 are LNHDA and SQIVND (reference sequence). This CDR3 comprises 14 residues. Losses at the gene ends were 5 bases for V and 10 bases for J; bases not matched to a gene: 9.

The table lists this clonotype with a few counts. V is TRBV4-1 and J is TRBJ2-5; 8 bases are shared with TRBD2. CDR3 length: 19 residues. Trimming at V came to 0 bases and at J to 2 bases, leaving 14 bases not matched to a gene. The germline gives CDR1 MGHRA, CDR2 YSYEKL. The CDR3 bases are TGCGCCAGCAGCCAAGACGGGGGGGGCATACCGTGGAGACAAGAGACCCAGTACTTC. Its translation: CASSQDGGGIPWRQETQYF.

The V gene is TRBV5-4, the J gene TRBJ1-4; D may be TRBD1 (6 bases). The length of the CDR3 is 15 residues. Trimming shortened V by 2 bases and J by 8 bases, and 16 bases separated the two germline ends. From germline, CDR1 is SGHNT and CDR2 YYREEE (reference sequence). CDR3: CASSLLGGGGEKLFF. The CDR3 DNA reads TGTGCCAGCAGCTTACTTGGGGGCGGGGGCGAAAAACTGTTTTTT.

The gene calls are TRBV20-1 and TRBJ2-2; D may match TRBD1 or TRBD2 (6 bases each). CDR1 and CDR2 from the germline V gene are DFQATT and SNEGSKA (reference sequence). The V gene lost 6 bases and the J gene lost 4 bases, with 18 bases spanning the gap. This CDR3 is 15 amino acids long. The CDR3 region has the DNA TGCAGTGCCATACCGGACTACAGGGTCACCGGGGAGCTGTTTTTT. This gives the protein CSAIPDYRVTGELFF.

The table lists this clonotype with a few counts. The chain uses TRBV24-1 and TRBJ2-2, with a possible D match to TRBD1 (6 bases). V lost 2 bases and J 0 bases, leaving 12 bases between the germline ends. CDR3 length: 17 residues. Per the germline V gene, CDR1 is KGHDR and CDR2 is SFDVKD. The CDR3, as DNA: TGTGCCACCAGTGATTCCGAACAGGGAGCGAACACCGGGGAGCTGTTTTTT. Translation gives CATSDSEQGANTGELFF.

This clonotype was recorded a few times. The chain employs TRBV19 and TRBJ2-5; 8 bases map to TRBD2. This CDR3 has 15 amino acids. The V gene's germline CDR1 is LNHDA and CDR2 SQIVND (reference sequence). Trimming removed 4 bases from V and 4 bases from J; junction bases left unmatched: 8. CDR3 sequence: CASSTSGLVAETQYF. In nucleotides, the CDR3 is TGTGCCAGTAGTACTTCGGGACTAGTTGCAGAGACCCAGTACTTC.

The chain links TRBV20-1 to TRBJ2-4; TRBD2 is a possible D gene (5 bases). V gave up 6 bases and J gave up 0 bases, with 12 bases separating them. The CDR3 is made up of 14 amino acids. Germline CDR1 and CDR2: DFQATT and SNEGSKA (reference sequence). In nucleotides, the CDR3 is TGCAGTGCCCAGCCTGGACTAGCCAAAAACATTCAGTACTTC. Encoded protein: CSAQPGLAKNIQYF.

The V call is TRBV20-1, the J call TRBJ2-2; 7 nucleotides line up with TRBD2. CDR1 DFQATT and CDR2 SNEGSKA come from the germline V gene (reference sequence). The CDR3 spans 15 residues. The V and J ends lost 3 bases and 0 bases, in that order; junction bases with no gene match: 4. The CDR3 loop is CSARIAGTNTGELFF. CDR3 in DNA: TGCAGTGCTAGGATAGCGGGCACGAACACCGGGGAGCTGTTTTTT.

This clonotype was observed at least ten times. DNA for the CDR3: TGTGCCAGCTCTCTCTGGAGAAGTCACAATGAGCAGTTCTTC. This gives the protein CASSLWRSHNEQFF. This chain connects TRBV6-2 or TRBV6-3 to TRBJ2-1; D is ambiguous. Deletions cut 8 bases from V and 5 bases from J, with 16 bases between. The CDR3 is made up of 14 amino acids. Germline loops: CDR1 MNHEY, CDR2 SVGEGT.

This chain connects TRBV2 to TRBJ2-1; 11 bases are a match to TRBD2. The CDR3 has 15 amino acids. V lost 1 base, J lost 4 bases, and 0 bases stayed unmatched. Looked up from germline, CDR1 is SNHLY and CDR2 is FYNNEI. The CDR3: CASSEGTSGYNEQFF. In DNA, the CDR3 is TGTGCCAGCAGTGAAGGGACTAGCGGGTACAATGAGCAGTTCTTC.

There are many counts of this clonotype. This chain links TRBV6-1 with TRBJ2-7; TRBD1 matches at 8 bases. Germline V lookup: CDR1 MNHNS, CDR2 SASEGT. This CDR3 contains 15 residues. V shed 5 bases and J 5 bases; nucleotides not matched to a gene: 11. The CDR3 DNA reads TGTGCCAGCAGTCAGAGGACAGGGATAACTAACGAGCAGTACTTC. Residues: CASSQRTGITNEQYF.

This clonotype was counted at least ten times. The chain is built from TRBV4-3 and TRBJ1-3, with 8 bases identical to TRBD1. The CDR3 has 16 residues. The V gene end was trimmed by 4 bases and the J gene end by 0 bases; junction bases not matched to a gene: 5. The germline V gene has CDR1 LGHNA and CDR2 YSLEER. CDR3 DNA: TGCGCCAGCAGCCTCCGGGACAGGTTCTCTGGAAACACCATATATTTT. It translates to CASSLRDRFSGNTIYF.

This clonotype occurred many times. V gene TRBV24-1 combines with J gene TRBJ2-1, with 10 bases matching TRBD2. The CDR3 sequence is 15 residues long. Losses at the gene ends were 3 bases for V and 6 bases for J; bases not matched to a gene: 4. Germline V gives CDR1 KGHDR, CDR2 SFDVKD. The DNA for the CDR3 is TGTGCCACCAGTGATGGGACTAGCGAAACCAATGAGCAGTTCTTC. Protein product: CATSDGTSETNEQFF.

This CDR3 is CSATMPGQGAGELFF. The DNA for the CDR3 is TGCAGTGCTACGATGCCGGGACAAGGTGCCGGGGAGCTGTTTTTT. This chain connects TRBV20-1 to TRBJ2-2; weak D call: TRBD1 (6 bases). The germline CDR1 and CDR2 sequences are DFQATT and SNEGSKA (reference sequence). V shed 4 bases and J shed 6 bases, with 18 bases lying between them. The CDR3 is 15 residues long.

In its sample, this clonotype was seen a few times. J is TRBJ2-3 and V is TRBV12-3 or TRBV12-4; maybe TRBD2 (6 bases). V lost 3 bases to trimming and J lost 4 bases, with 11 bases between them. The CDR3 consists of 14 residues. This CDR3 reads CASSFSRESDTQYF. The CDR3 DNA follows: TGTGCCAGCAGTTTTTCCCGGGAGTCAGATACGCAGTATTTT.

The chain carries TRBV29-1 and TRBJ2-5; TRBD2 agrees at 7 bases. This CDR3 has 15 amino acids. Losses at the gene ends were 3 bases for V and 5 bases for J; bases not matched to a gene: 12. Germline CDR1 SQVTM, CDR2 ANQGSEA. The CDR3 bases are TGCAGCGTTGAGGAGGTGTTCGGGAGGATGGAGACCCAGTACTTC. Residues: CSVEEVFGRMETQYF.

J is TRBJ2-7 and V is TRBV20-1, with 11 bases lining up with TRBD2. Germline loops: CDR1 DFQATT, CDR2 SNEGSKA (reference sequence). With 6 bases clipped from V and 2 bases from J, the junction kept 9 bases outside the gene matches. The CDR3 length is 15 residues. For the CDR3, the DNA is TGCAGTGCCCCCCCCCCACTAGCGGGAGCCTACGAGCAGTACTTC. As protein: CSAPPPLAGAYEQYF.

The sample holds many counts of this clonotype. J is TRBJ2-4 and V is TRBV28; D remains ambiguous. V was cut by 4 bases and J by 8 bases, with 9 bases left in between. This CDR3 is built from 12 residues. The V gene's germline CDR1 is MDHEN and CDR2 SYDVKM. The CDR3 DNA follows: TGTGCCAGCAGTTCCAACCCGGACATTCAGTACTTC. As protein: CASSSNPDIQYF.

This clonotype turned up a few times. This chain joins TRBV18 and TRBJ2-7; unclear D gene. The CDR3 runs to 14 residues. Trimming removed 3 bases at V and 5 bases at J, with 14 bases between. CDR1 KGHSH and CDR2 LQKENI come from the germline V gene. The CDR3 loop reads CASSPKTAGDEQYF. The DNA for the CDR3 is TGTGCCAGCTCACCGAAAACCGCTGGGGACGAGCAGTACTTC.

This clonotype showed up just a few times. J is TRBJ2-5 and V is TRBV29-1; the match to TRBD1 covers 7 bases. From germline, CDR1 is SQVTM and CDR2 ANQGSEA. The V segment lost 2 bases and the J segment 5 bases; nucleotides outside the gene matches: 11. The CDR3 is 15 amino acids. The CDR3: CSVEIRDSSRETQYF. The CDR3 DNA reads TGCAGCGTTGAAATCCGGGACAGTAGTCGGGAGACCCAGTACTTC.

This clonotype turned up a few times. V usage is TRBV7-9 and J usage is TRBJ2-1, with 8 nucleotides matching TRBD1. The length of the CDR3 is 17 residues. Germline loops: CDR1 SEHNR, CDR2 FQNEAQ (reference sequence). J gave up 2 bases and V 2 bases, and 8 bases lay outside the gene matches. The CDR3, as DNA: TGTGCCAGCAGCTTAAGGACCTGGGACAGGACCTACAATGAGCAGTTCTTC. Residues: CASSLRTWDRTYNEQFF.

The chain has TRBV5-1 and TRBJ2-5, with 7 bases matching TRBD2. J was trimmed by 4 bases and V by 4 bases; bases with no gene match: 13. Germline V gene sequence: CDR1 SGHRS, CDR2 YFSETQ. CDR3 size: 16 residues. As DNA, the CDR3 is TGCGCCAGCAGCGCCCTACTTGAGGGAGGGCCAGAGACCCAGTACTTC. As protein: CASSALLEGGPETQYF. Variable domain in full (rest from reference TRBV5-1 and TRBJ2-5): KAGVTQTPRYLIKTRGQQVTLSCSPISGHRSVSWYQQTPGQGLQFLFEYFSETQRNKGNFPGRFSGRQFSNSRSEMNVSTLELGDSALYLCASSALLEGGPETQYFGPGTRLLVL.

In this sample, this clonotype turned up many times. At one end, the junction sequence differs from germline, possibly due to a read error. The V call is TRBV5-1, the J call TRBJ2-1; no definite D call. Germline-derived CDR1 and CDR2 are SGHRS and YFSETQ. The length of the CDR3 is 12 residues. CDR3 loop: CASSLTIGAPDF. DNA for the CDR3: TGCGCCAGCAGCTTGACCATAGGCGCACCGGACTTC. Full variable domain (remainder filled in from reference TRBV5-1 and TRBJ2-1): KAGVTQTPRYLIKTRGQQVTLSCSPISGHRSVSWYQQTPGQGLQFLFEYFSETQRNKGNFPGRFSGRQFSNSRSEMNVSTLELGDSALYLCASSLTIGAPDFGPGTRLTVL.

This clonotype appeared many times. The gene calls are TRBV7-2 and TRBJ2-5, with D perhaps matching TRBD2 (6 bases). This CDR3 has 15 residues. Germline V CDR1 and CDR2: SGHTA, FQGNSA. V lost 2 bases and J 2 bases, leaving 12 bases between the germline ends. CDR3 region: CASSLPGALQETQYF. Written as DNA, the CDR3 is TGTGCCAGCAGCTTACCGGGAGCGCTACAAGAGACCCAGTACTTC.

This clonotype was counted between two and nine times. The gene calls are TRBV5-1 and TRBJ2-1, with 7 nucleotides matching TRBD2. Germline V lookup: CDR1 SGHRS, CDR2 YFSETQ. J was trimmed by 15 bases and V by 0 bases; bases with no gene match: 6. CDR3 length: 12 residues. The CDR3 sequence: CASSLASGTMFF. CDR3 bases: TGCGCCAGCAGCTTGGCCAGCGGGACTATGTTCTTC.